The present T cell receptor (beta chain) was sequenced within a study of chemoradiotherapy in HPV16-positive cancers. Whole-study results and caveats: Better recurrence-free survival went with HPV-responsive T-cell expansion in HPV16-positive patients. During treatment, candidate HPV-specific clones and E7-related motifs expanded in tumor.

With regard to this clone: Its target is not known.

The table came from immunoSEQ multiplex PCR; TCRdb's copy has only in-frame clones and leaves some out. The repertoire holds about 16,000 clones, with 75% to 85% as singletons. The V and J ends lost 3 bases and 2 bases respectively, with 17 bases between them. The CDR3 has 16 amino acids. Germline loops: CDR1 SGHRS, CDR2 YFSETQ. The sequence was obtained from a human donor with HPV-associated anogenital cancer. This chain links TRBV5-1 with TRBJ1-2; TRBD1 might be the D (5 bases). The material was obtained from a patient who underwent chemoradiotherapy. In nucleotides, the CDR3 is TGCGCCAGCAGCTCACGACAAAAAGGGGAGAACTATGGCTACACCTTC. The encoded protein is CASSSRQKGENYGYTF.